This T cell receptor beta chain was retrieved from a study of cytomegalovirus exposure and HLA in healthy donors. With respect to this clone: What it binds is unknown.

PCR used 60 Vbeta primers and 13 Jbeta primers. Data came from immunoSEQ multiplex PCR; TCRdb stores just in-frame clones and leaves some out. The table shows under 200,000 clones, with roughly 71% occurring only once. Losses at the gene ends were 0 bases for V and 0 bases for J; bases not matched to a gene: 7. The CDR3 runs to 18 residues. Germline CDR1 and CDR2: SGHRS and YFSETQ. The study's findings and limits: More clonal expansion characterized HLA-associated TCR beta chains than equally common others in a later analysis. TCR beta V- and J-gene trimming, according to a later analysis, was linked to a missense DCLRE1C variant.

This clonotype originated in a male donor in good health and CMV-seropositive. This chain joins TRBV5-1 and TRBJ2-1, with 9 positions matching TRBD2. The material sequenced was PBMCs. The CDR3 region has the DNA TGCGCCAGCAGCTTGGTAGTTAGCGGGGGTAGCTCCTACAATGAGCAGTTCTTC. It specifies CASSLVVSGGSSYNEQFF. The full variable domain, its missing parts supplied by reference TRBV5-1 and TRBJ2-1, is KAGVTQTPRYLIKTRGQQVTLSCSPISGHRSVSWYQQTPGQGLQFLFEYFSETQRNKGNFPGRFSGRQFSNSRSEMNVSTLELGDSALYLCASSLVVSGGSSYNEQFFGPGTRLTVL.